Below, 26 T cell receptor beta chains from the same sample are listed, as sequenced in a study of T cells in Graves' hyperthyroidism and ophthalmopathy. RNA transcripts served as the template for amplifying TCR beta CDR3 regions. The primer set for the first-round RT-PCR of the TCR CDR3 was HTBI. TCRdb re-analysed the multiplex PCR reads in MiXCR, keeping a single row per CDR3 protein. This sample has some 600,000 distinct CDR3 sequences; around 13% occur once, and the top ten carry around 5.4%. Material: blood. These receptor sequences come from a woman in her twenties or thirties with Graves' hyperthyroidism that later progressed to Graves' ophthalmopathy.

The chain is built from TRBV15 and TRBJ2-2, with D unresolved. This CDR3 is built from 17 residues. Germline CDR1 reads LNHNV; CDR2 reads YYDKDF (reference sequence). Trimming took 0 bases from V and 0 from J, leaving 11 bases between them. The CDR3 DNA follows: TGTGCCACCAGCAGAGATCGCGGCAGCGCGAACACCGGGGAGCTGTTTTTT. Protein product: CATSRDRGSANTGELFF.

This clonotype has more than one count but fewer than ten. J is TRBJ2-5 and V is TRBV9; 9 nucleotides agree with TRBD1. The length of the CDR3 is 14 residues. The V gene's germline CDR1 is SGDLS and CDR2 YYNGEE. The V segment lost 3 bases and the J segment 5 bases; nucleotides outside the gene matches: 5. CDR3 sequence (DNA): TGTGCCAGCAGCGCCACAGGGGGCCACGAGACCCAGTACTTC. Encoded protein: CASSATGGHETQYF. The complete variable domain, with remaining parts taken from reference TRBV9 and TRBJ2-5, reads DSGVTQTPKHLITATGQRVTLRCSPRSGDLSVYWYQQSLDQGLQFLIQYYNGEERAKGNILERFSAQQFPDLHSELNLSSLELGDSALYFCASSATGGHETQYFGPGTRLLVL.

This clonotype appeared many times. CDR3 coding DNA: TGTGCCTGGAGTGTCTTTCAGGGGTTCACTGAAGCTTTCTTT. Protein product: CAWSVFQGFTEAFF. J is TRBJ1-1 and V is TRBV30; D is perhaps TRBD1 (6 bases). From germline, CDR1 is GTSNPN and CDR2 SVGIG (reference sequence). This CDR3 is built from 14 residues. V was clipped by 0 bases and J by 4 bases, with 12 bases between them. Together with reference TRBV30 and TRBJ1-1, the CDR3 gives the full variable domain: SQTIHQWPATLVQPVGSPLSLECTVEGTSNPNLYWYRQAAGRGLQLLFYSVGIGQISSEVPQNLSASRPQDRQFILSSKKLLLSDSGFYLCAWSVFQGFTEAFFGQGTRLTVV.

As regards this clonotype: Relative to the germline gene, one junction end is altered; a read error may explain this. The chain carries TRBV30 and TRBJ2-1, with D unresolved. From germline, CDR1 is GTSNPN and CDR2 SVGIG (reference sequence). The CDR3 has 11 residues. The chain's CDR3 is CAWRQYNGQFF. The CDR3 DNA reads TGTGCCTGGAGACAGTACAATGGGCAGTTCTTC.

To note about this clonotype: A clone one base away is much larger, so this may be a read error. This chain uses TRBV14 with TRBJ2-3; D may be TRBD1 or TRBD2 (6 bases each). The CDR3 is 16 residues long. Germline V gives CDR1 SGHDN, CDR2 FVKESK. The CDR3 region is CASSQWGAGGTDTQDF. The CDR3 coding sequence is TGTGCCAGCAGCCAATGGGGGGCCGGAGGCACAGATACGCAGGATTTT.

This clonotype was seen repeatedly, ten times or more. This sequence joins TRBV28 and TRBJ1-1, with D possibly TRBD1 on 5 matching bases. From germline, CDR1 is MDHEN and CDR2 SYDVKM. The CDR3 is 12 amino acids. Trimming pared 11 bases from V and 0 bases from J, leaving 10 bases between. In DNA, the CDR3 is TGTGCCCTGGGGCAGGTGAACACTGAAGCTTTCTTT. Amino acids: CALGQVNTEAFF.

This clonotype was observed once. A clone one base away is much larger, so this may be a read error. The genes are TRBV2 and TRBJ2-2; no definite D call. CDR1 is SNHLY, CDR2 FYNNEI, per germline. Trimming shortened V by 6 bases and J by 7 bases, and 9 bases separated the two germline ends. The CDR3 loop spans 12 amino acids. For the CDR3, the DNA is TGTGCCAGCAGCCCTGTCAGCGGGGAGCTGTTTTTT. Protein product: CASSPVSGELFF.

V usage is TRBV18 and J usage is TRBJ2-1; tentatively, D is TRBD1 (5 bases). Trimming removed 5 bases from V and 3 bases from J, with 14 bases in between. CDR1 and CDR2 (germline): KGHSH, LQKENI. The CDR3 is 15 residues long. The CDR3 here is CASSATEVSYNEQFF. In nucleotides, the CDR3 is TGTGCCAGCTCAGCGACAGAGGTGAGCTACAATGAGCAGTTCTTC.

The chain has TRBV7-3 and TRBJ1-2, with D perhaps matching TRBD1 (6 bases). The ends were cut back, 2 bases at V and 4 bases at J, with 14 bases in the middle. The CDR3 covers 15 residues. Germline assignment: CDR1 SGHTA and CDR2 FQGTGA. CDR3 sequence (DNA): TGTGCCAGCAGCTTAGGGGGCAGAGCCATCTATGGCTACACCTTC. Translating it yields CASSLGGRAIYGYTF.

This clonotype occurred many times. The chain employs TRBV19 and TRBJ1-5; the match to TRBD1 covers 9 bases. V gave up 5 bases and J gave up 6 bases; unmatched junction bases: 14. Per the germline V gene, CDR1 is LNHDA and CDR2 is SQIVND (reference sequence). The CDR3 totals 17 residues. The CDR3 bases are TGTGCCAGTAGTTCCAAGCCCGGGACAGGGTCGAGTCAGCCCCAGCATTTT. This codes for CASSSKPGTGSSQPQHF.

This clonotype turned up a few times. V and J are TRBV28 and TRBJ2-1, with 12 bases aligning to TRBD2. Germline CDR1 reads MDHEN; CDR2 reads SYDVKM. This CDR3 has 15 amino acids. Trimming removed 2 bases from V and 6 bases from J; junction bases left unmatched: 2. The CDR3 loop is CASSLGTSGFNEQFF. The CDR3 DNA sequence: TGTGCCAGCAGTTTAGGGACTAGCGGGTTCAATGAGCAGTTCTTC. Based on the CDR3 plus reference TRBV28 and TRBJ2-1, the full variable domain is DVKVTQSSRYLVKRTGEKVFLECVQDMDHENMFWYRQDPGLGLRLIYFSYDVKMKEKGDIPEGYSVSREKKERFSLILESASTNQTSMYLCASSLGTSGFNEQFFGPGTRLTVL.

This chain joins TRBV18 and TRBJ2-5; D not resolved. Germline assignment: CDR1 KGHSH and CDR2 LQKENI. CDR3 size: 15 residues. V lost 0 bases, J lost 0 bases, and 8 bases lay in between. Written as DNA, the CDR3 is TGTGCCAGCTCACCACCGTCCCGGAACCAAGAGACCCAGTACTTC. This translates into CASSPPSRNQETQYF.

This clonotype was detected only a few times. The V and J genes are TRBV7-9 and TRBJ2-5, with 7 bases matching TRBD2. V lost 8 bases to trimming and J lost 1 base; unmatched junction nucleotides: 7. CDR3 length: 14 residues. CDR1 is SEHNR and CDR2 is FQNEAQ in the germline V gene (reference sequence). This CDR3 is CASRRGEGQETQYF. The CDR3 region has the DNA TGTGCCAGCCGCCGGGGGGAGGGCCAAGAGACCCAGTACTTC.

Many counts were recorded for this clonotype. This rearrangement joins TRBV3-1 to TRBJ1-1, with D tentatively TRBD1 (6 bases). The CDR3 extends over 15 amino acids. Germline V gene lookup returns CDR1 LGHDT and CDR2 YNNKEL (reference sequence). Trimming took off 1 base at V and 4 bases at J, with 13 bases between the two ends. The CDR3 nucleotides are TGTGCCAGCAGCCAAGTCCCAGGGGCGAGCACTGAAGCTTTCTTT. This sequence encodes CASSQVPGASTEAFF.

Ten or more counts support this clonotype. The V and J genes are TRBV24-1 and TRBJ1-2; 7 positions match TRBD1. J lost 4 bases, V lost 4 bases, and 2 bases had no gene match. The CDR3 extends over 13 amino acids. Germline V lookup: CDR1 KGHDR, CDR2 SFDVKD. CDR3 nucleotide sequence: TGTGCCACCAGTGACGACAGGGCCTATGGCTACACCTTC. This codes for CATSDDRAYGYTF.

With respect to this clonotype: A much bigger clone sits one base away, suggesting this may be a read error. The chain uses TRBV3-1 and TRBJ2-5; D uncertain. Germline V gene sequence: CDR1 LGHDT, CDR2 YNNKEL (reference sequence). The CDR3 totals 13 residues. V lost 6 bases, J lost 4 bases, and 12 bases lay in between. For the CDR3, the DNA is TGTGCCAGCAGTGTATTTTCGGGAGAGACCCAGTACTTC. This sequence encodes CASSVFSGETQYF.

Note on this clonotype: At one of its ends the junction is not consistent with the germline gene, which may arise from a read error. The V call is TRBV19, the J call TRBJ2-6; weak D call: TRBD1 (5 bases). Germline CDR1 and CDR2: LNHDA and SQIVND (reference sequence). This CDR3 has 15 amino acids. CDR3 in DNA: TGTGCCAATAGTATAGGCAGGGCTGGGGCCAACGTCCTGACTTTC. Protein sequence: CANSIGRAGANVLTF.

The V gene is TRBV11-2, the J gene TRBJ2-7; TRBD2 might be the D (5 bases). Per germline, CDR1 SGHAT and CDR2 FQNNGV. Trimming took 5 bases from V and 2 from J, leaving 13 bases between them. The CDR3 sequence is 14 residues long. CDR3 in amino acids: CASSLLFSAYEQYF. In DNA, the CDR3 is TGTGCCAGCAGCCTCCTCTTTAGCGCCTACGAGCAGTACTTC.

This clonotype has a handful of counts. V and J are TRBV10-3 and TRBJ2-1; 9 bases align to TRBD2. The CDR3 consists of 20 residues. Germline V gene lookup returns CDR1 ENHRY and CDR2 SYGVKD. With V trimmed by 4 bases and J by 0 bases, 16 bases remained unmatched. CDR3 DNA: TGTGCCATCAGTGGGGCGGGGGGGGGAACCAGCGGGAGCTCCTACAATGAGCAGTTCTTC. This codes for CAISGAGGGTSGSSYNEQFF.

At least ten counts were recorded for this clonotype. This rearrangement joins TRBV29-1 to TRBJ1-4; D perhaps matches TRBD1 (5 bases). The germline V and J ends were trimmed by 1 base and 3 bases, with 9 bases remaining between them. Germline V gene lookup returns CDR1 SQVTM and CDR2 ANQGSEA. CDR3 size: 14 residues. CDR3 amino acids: CSVEGQGSNEKLFF. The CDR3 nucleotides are TGCAGCGTTGAAGGGCAGGGATCTAATGAAAAACTGTTTTTT.

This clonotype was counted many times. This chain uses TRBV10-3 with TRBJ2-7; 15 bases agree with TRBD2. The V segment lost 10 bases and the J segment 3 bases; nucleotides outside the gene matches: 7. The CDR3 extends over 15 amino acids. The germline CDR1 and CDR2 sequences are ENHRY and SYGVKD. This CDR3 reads CATMGLAGGSYEQYF. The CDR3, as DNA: TGTGCCACCATGGGACTAGCGGGAGGAAGCTACGAGCAGTACTTC.

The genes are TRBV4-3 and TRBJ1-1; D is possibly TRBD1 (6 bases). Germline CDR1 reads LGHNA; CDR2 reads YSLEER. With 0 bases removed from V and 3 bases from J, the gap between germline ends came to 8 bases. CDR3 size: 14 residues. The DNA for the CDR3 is TGCGCCAGCAGCCAAGAAGGGGGGTACACTGAAGCTTTCTTT. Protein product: CASSQEGGYTEAFF.

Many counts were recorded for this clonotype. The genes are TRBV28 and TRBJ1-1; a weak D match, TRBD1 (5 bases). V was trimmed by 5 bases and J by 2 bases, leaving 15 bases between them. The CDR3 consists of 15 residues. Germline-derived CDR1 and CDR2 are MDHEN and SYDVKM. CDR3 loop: CASSPTGAGNTEAFF. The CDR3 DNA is TGTGCCAGCAGTCCTACAGGTGCTGGAAACACTGAAGCTTTCTTT.

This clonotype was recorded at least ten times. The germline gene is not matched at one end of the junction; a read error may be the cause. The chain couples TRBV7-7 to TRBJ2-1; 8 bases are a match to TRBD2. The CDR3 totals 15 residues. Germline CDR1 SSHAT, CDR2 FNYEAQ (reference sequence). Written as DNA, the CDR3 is TGTGCTAGCAGCTTGAAAGCGGGAGACCTCAATGAGCAGTTCTTC. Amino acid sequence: CASSLKAGDLNEQFF.

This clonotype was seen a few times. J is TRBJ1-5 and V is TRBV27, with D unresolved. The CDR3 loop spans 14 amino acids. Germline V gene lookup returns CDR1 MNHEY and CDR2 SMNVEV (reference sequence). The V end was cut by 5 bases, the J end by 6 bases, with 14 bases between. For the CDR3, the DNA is TGTGCCAGCAGTCCTGACTCCTCTGTTCAGCCCCAGCATTTT. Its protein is CASSPDSSVQPQHF.

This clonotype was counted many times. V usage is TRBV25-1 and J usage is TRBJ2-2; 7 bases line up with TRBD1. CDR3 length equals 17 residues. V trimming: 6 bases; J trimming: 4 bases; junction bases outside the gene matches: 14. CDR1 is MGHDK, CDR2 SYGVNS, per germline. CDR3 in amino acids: CASRTQEADRATGELFF. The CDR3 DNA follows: TGTGCCAGCAGAACTCAAGAGGCAGACAGGGCCACCGGGGAGCTGTTTTTT.